What follows describes a single TCR beta chain. What it recognizes is unknown. The sample is drawn from a study of cytomegalovirus exposure and HLA in healthy donors. Study-wide findings and caveats: Accurate prediction of most subjects' HLA-A and HLA-B alleles from TCR beta sequences was reported. TCR association rates varied by HLA locus in a later analysis, with DRB1 highest and HLA-C lowest.

60 Vbeta and 13 Jbeta primers were used in PCR. Repertoires were generated with immunoSEQ multiplex PCR, while TCRdb's copy carries only in-frame clones and drops some. The data hold hundreds of thousands of clones, with less than 85% observed a single time. The specimen was PBMCs. The clonotype comes from a man aged 18 to 29 in good health and CMV-seronegative.

CDR3 sequence: CASSLTGVLEQYF. The CDR3 nucleotides are TGCGCCAGCAGTTTGACAGGGGTGCTCGAGCAGTACTTC. V and J are TRBV10-1 and TRBJ2-5, with 8 positions matching TRBD1. The better agreement between TRBJ2-7 and the DNA end casts doubt on the J call. Germline CDR1 reads WNHNN; CDR2 reads SYGVQD (reference sequence). The CDR3 spans 13 residues.